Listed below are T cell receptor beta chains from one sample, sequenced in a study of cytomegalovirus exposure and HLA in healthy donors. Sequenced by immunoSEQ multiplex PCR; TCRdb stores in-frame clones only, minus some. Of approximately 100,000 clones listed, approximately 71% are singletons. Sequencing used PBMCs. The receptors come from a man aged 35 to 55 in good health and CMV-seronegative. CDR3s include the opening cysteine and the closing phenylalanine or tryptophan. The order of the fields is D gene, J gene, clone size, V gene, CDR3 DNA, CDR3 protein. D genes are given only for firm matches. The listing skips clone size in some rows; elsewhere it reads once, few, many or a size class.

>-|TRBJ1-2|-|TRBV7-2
TGTGCCAGCAGCTTAGCGACTCAGGCCGCAGGGTTTAGGGGCTACACCTTC
CASSLATQAAGFRGYTF
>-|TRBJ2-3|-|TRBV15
TGTGCCACCAGCAGAATCGTAATCCCAGATACGCAGTATTTT
CATSRIVIPDTQYF
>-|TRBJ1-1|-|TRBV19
TGTGCCAGTAGTTATGGGGGGTCCACTGAAGCTTTCTTT
CASSYGGSTEAFF
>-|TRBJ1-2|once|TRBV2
TGTGCCAGTAAGTCGGACAAGGCGGGCTACACCTTC
CASKSDKAGYTF
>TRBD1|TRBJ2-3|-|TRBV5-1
TGCGCCAGCAAAGGGACAGGGGGCACAGATACGCAGTATTTT
CASKGTGGTDTQYF
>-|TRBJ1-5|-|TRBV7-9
TGTGCCAGCAGTATAGGACAGAGCCATCAGCCCCAGCATTTT
CASSIGQSHQPQHF
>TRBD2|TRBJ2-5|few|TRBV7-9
TGTGCCAGCAGCCCCCCCTATCGACTAGCGGGGCCCCAAGAGACCCAGTACTTC
CASSPPYRLAGPQETQYF
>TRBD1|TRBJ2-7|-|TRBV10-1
TGCGCCAGCAGTGACCCCGGGACAGGGTGGAACGAGCAGTACTTC
CASSDPGTGWNEQYF
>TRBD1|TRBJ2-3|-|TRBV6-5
TGTGCCAGCAGACCCAGGGGGCGCGGCACAGATACGCAGTATTTT
CASRPRGRGTDTQYF
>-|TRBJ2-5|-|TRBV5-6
TGTGCCAGCAGCTTGACGGACTACCAAGAGACCCAGTACTTC
CASSLTDYQETQYF
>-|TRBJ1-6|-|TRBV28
TGTGCCAGCAGTTTTTTAGGGGTAAATTCACCCCTCCACTTT
CASSFLGVNSPLHF
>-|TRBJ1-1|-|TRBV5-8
TGTGCCAGCAGCTTGAGGAGTGAAGCTTTCTTT
CASSLRSEAFF
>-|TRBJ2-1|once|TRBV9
TGTGCCAGCAGCCTCAGCGGGGAGCAGTTCTTC
CASSLSGEQFF
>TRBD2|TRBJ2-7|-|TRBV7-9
TGTGCCGCGCTGGGCGGGAGCAGTAGCTCCTACGAGCAGTACTTC
CAALGGSSSSYEQYF
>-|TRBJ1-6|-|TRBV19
TGTGCCAGTAGTATCATGCCGGATAATTCACCCCTCCACTTT
CASSIMPDNSPLHF
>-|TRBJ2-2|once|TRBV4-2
TGTGCCAGCAGCCACAGGGATCCCGGGGAGCTGTTTTTT
CASSHRDPGELFF
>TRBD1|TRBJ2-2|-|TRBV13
TGTGCCAGCAGCTCGACAGGGACAACGGGGGAGCTGTTTTTT
CASSSTGTTGELFF
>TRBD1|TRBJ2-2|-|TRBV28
TGTGCCAGCACCGAGGGGGCAGGGGGCACCGGGGAGCTGTTTTTT
CASTEGAGGTGELFF
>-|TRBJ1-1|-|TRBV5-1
TGCGCCAGCAGCTTTACCGCCGGGGACACTGAAGCTTTCTTT
CASSFTAGDTEAFF
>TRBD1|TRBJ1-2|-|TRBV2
TGTGCCAGCACTGGACAGGGTGGCTATGGCTACACCTTC
CASTGQGGYGYTF
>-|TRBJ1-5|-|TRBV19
TGTGCCAGTAGTAGGGGCGGTTTCGGCAATCAGCCCCAGCATTTT
CASSRGGFGNQPQHF
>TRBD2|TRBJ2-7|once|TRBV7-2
TGTGCCAGCAGCTTAGCGACTAGCGGGTACTACGAGCAGTACTTC
CASSLATSGYYEQYF
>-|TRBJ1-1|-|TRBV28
TGTGCCAGCAGTCTCCGCAGGGGTGAAGCTTTCTTT
CASSLRRGEAFF
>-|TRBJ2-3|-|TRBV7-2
TGTGCCAGCAGCTTAGGTTCAGGAGATACGCAGTATTTT
CASSLGSGDTQYF
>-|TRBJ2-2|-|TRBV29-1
TGCAGCGTTTTAACTGCCGGGGAGCTGTTTTTT
CSVLTAGELFF
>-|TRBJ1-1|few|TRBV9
TGTGCCAGCAGCGTAGGAGGCAGGGGCACTGAAGCTTTCTTT
CASSVGGRGTEAFF
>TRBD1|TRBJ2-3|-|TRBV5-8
TGTGCCAGCAGCTTACGACAGGGACCCGATACGCAGTATTTT
CASSLRQGPDTQYF
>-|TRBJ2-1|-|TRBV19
TGTGCCAGTAGTATAGATAGAGACTTTGGTGAGCAGTTCTTC
CASSIDRDFGEQFF
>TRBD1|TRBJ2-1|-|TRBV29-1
TGCAGCGTGGGGACAGATAGCTCCTACAATGAGCAGTTCTTC
CSVGTDSSYNEQFF
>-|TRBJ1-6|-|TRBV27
TGTGCCAGCAGTTCCGCAGGATCTTCACCCCTCCACTTT
CASSSAGSSPLHF
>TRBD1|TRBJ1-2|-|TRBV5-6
TGTGCCAGCAGCTTTGGACAGGGGGCGTATGATGGCTACACCTTC
CASSFGQGAYDGYTF
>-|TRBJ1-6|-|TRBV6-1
TGTGCCAGCAGTGTGGGGCCAACGGGACTTTTGAGCTCCTATAATTCACCCCTCCACTTT
CASSVGPTGLLSSYNSPLHF
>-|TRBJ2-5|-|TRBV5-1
TGCGCCAGCAGCACCTCAGGGGTAAGAGAGACCCAGTACTTC
CASSTSGVRETQYF
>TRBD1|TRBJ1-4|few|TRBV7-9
TGTGCCAGCAGCCGCACGCAGGGGGTGGATGAAAAACTGTTTTTT
CASSRTQGVDEKLFF
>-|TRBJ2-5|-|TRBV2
TGTGCCAGCAGTGAAGCGCCAGGGCTTTCGTACTTC
CASSEAPGLSYF
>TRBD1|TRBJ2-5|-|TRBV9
TGCGCCAGCGCCGGAACCGGGACAGGGGAAGAGACCCAGTACTTC
CASAGTGTGEETQYF
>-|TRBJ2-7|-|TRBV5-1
TGCGCCAGCAGCCCCGGACAGTCCTGGCGGGAGCAGTACTTC
CASSPGQSWREQYF
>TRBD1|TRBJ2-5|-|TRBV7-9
TGTGCCAGCAGCCCGGACAGGGGAGGGGGAGAGACCCAGTACTTC
CASSPDRGGGETQYF
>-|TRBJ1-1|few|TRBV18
TGTGCCAGCTCACCACCGCAGGCCCGGGGCACTGAAGCTTTCTTT
CASSPPQARGTEAFF
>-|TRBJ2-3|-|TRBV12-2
TGTGCAAGTCGCTTTGACCGGGATTCACCCACTGATACGCAGTATTTT
CASRFDRDSPTDTQYF
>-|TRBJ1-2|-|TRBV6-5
TGTGCCAGCAGCTATGACCCCTCAGGTGGCTACACCTTC
CASSYDPSGGYTF
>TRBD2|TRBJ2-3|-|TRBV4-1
TGCGCCAGCAGCCAAGGGGCTAGCGGGGGGCACACAGATACGCAGTATTTT
CASSQGASGGHTDTQYF
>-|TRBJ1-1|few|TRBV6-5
TGTGCCAGCAGTCCGGACATCACGGCGGGGGCTTTCTTT
CASSPDITAGAFF
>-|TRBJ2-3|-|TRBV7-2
TGTGCCAGCAGCCCAAGTCCGGGTGATACGCAGTATTTT
CASSPSPGDTQYF
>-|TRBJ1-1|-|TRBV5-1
TGCGCCAGCAGACAGTTGAACACTGAAGCTTTCTTT
CASRQLNTEAFF
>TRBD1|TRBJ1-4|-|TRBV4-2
TGTGCCAGCAGCCAATCGGGACAGGGGAATGAAAAACTGTTTTTT
CASSQSGQGNEKLFF
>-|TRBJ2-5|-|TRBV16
TGTGCCAGCAGCCAATCTTCCGGGGAAGAGACCCAGTACTTC
CASSQSSGEETQYF
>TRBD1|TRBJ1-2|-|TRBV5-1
TGCGCCAGCAGCAAAGGTGGACAGGGGGATAACTATGGCTACACCTTC
CASSKGGQGDNYGYTF
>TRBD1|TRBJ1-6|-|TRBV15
TGTGCCACCAGCAGAGAACAGGGACAGAATAATTCACCCCTCCACTTT
CATSREQGQNNSPLHF
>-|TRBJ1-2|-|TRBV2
TGTGCCAGCAGTGAAGCGCAGGGGAAGAAAGGCTACACCTTC
CASSEAQGKKGYTF